The 5 T cell receptor beta chains below all came from one sample that was sequenced in a study of cytomegalovirus exposure and HLA in healthy donors. Vbeta (60) and Jbeta (13) primers were used in the PCR. TCRdb keeps only in-frame clones here, not all; method: immunoSEQ multiplex PCR. The sample includes more than 140,000 clones, roughly 74% seen only once; the top ten take about 3.1%. Sequences were obtained from PBMCs. The origin of the receptors is a middle-aged man in good health and CMV-seronegative.

This clone was detected a few times. The genes are TRBV4-3 and TRBJ1-2; TRBD1 aligns across 7 bases. The germline V gene has CDR1 LGHNA and CDR2 YSLEER. The CDR3 totals 15 residues. V lost 0 bases to trimming and J lost 5 bases; unmatched junction nucleotides: 6. CDR3 nucleotides: TGCGCCAGCAGCCAAGATGTCGAGGGGGCATATGGCTACACCTTC. This encodes CASSQDVEGAYGYTF.

This chain joins TRBV11-2 and TRBJ2-1; perhaps TRBD2 as D (6 bases). Per germline, CDR1 SGHAT and CDR2 FQNNGV. The CDR3 spans 14 residues. V lost 5 bases, J lost 9 bases, and 17 bases lay in between. In DNA form, the CDR3 reads TGTGCCAGCAGCACCCGGGGGTTCGGTGCTGAGCAGTTCTTC. This sequence encodes CASSTRGFGAEQFF.

This clone is a singleton in its sample. The rearrangement joins TRBV7-9 to TRBJ2-2, with 8 bases identical to TRBD2. This CDR3 spans 16 amino acids. V shed 1 base, J shed 3 bases, and the junction held 4 bases outside the gene matches. Germline CDR1 SEHNR, CDR2 FQNEAQ (reference sequence). The CDR3, as DNA: TGTGCCAGCAGCTTAGTGGCGGGGGGACACACCGGGGAGCTGTTTTTT. Translation gives CASSLVAGGHTGELFF.

The V and J genes are TRBV5-1 and TRBJ1-2; 7 positions match TRBD1. Germline V gives CDR1 SGHRS, CDR2 YFSETQ. The junction had 7 bases not matched to a gene; V was cut back by 4 bases and J by 4 bases. CDR3 size: 14 residues. This CDR3 reads CASSRQGQGYGYTF. DNA for the CDR3: TGCGCCAGCAGCAGACAGGGTCAGGGCTATGGCTACACCTTC.

This chain uses TRBV11-2 with TRBJ2-1, with 8 bases identical to TRBD2. V shed 3 bases and J 5 bases; nucleotides not matched to a gene: 6. CDR1 and CDR2 (germline): SGHAT, FQNNGV. This CDR3 has 15 amino acids. The chain's CDR3 is CASSFLTGGHNEQFF. Here the CDR3 DNA reads TGTGCCAGCAGCTTCCTCACGGGGGGGCACAATGAGCAGTTCTTC.